This T cell receptor beta chain derives from a study of blood T cell repertoires in COVID-19. The wider study: Samples representing acute and convalescent COVID-19 were sourced from the United States, Italy and Spain. The cDNA or gDNA used as material had been derived from T cells, B-cell-depleted T cells, or PBMCs.

In the authors' methods: Estimation of nucleated cell counts relied on the amplification of reference gene primers. Repertoires were generated with immunoSEQ multiplex PCR, while TCRdb's copy carries only in-frame clones and drops some. That table furnishes V, J and clone size, whereas the DNA furnished D and trimming. The data contain 110,000 or so clones, roughly 80% of them singletons. Source material: peripheral blood. This sequence was found in a human donor in a cohort sampled during active or convalescent COVID-19.

CDR3 residues: CASSLVGGGLDTIYF. CDR3 DNA: TGTGCCAGCAGCTTAGTTGGCGGCGGCTTGGACACCATATATTTT. The rearrangement links TRBV7-8 to TRBJ1-3; D is uncertain. The germline V and J ends were trimmed by 1 base and 8 bases, with 15 bases remaining between them. Germline loops: CDR1 SGHVS, CDR2 FQNEAQ. The CDR3 has 15 residues. The full variable domain, with the rest looked up from reference TRBV7-8 and TRBJ1-3, is GAGVSQSPRYKVAKRGQDVALRCDPISGHVSLFWYQQALGQGPEFLTYFQNEAQLDKSGLPSDRFFAERPEGSVSTLKIQRTQQEDSAVYLCASSLVGGGLDTIYFGEGSWLTVV.